This TCR beta chain was found in a study of beta chain features in type 1 diabetes. Isolated RNA was reverse transcribed in full, so expressed TCRB transcripts were sequenced. TCRdb keeps only in-frame clones here, not all; method: immunoSEQ multiplex PCR. The sample includes hundreds of thousands of clones, 15% to 20% of them seen just once. This clone turned up a few times. Other nucleotide sequences from this sample produce the same CDR3. This CDR3 has 15 residues. The V gene's germline CDR1 is MDHEN and CDR2 SYDVKM. V lost 2 bases, J lost 2 bases, and 10 bases lay in between. Sequenced sample: naive CD4+ T cells from blood. The J gene is TRBJ2-1, the V gene TRBV28; D may be TRBD2 (6 bases). The receptor's source is a woman between 18 and 29 years old in good health. CDR3 nucleotides: TGTGCCAGCAGTTTAGGAGGGACCACCTACAATGAGCAGTTCTTC. It codes for CASSLGGTTYNEQFF.